A single sample gave rise to the 21 T cell receptor beta chains below, sequenced in a study of shared T cell receptors in the human thymus. Sequenced by immunoSEQ multiplex PCR; TCRdb stores in-frame clones only, minus some. There are hundreds of thousands of clones in the sample; approximately 89% occur only once, and about 0.0094% lies in the top ten. These data also featured in a second study, about human thymus T cells.

Sequenced sample: thymocytes. The receptor set was obtained from a boy younger than two with a congenital heart defect.

The chain recombines TRBV6-1 with TRBJ2-7, with 9 nucleotides matching TRBD2. This CDR3 has 15 residues. Germline V lookup: CDR1 MNHNS, CDR2 SASEGT. J gave up 5 bases and V 5 bases, and 10 bases lay outside the gene matches. The CDR3 DNA sequence: TGTGCCAGCAGTAACCAAGCGGGAGGCCAAGACGAGCAGTACTTC. Its protein is CASSNQAGGQDEQYF.

With respect to this clone: Distinct nucleotide sequences in the sample also encode this CDR3. The V gene is TRBV5-1, the J gene TRBJ1-4, with a possible D match to TRBD1 (5 bases). This CDR3 spans 14 amino acids. Germline assignment: CDR1 SGHRS and CDR2 YFSETQ. Trimming left V 0 bases short and J 7 bases short, with 10 bases between. The CDR3 region has the DNA TGCGCCAGCAGCTTGGGGCAGGGTGGTGAAAAACTGTTTTTT. This gives the protein CASSLGQGGEKLFF.

The chain links TRBV2 to TRBJ1-1, with D possibly TRBD1 on 5 matching bases. The CDR3 extends over 15 amino acids. CDR1 SNHLY and CDR2 FYNNEI come from the germline V gene. V was clipped by 6 bases and J by 0 bases, with 14 bases between them. The CDR3 DNA reads TGTGCCAGCAGGAAAGACAGAAGCATGAACACTGAAGCTTTCTTT. It is translated as CASRKDRSMNTEAFF. Together with reference TRBV2 and TRBJ1-1, the CDR3 gives the full variable domain: EPEVTQTPSHQVTQMGQEVILRCVPISNHLYFYWYRQILGQKVEFLVSFYNNEISEKSEIFDDQFSVERPDGSNFTLKIRSTKLEDSAMYFCASRKDRSMNTEAFFGQGTRLTVV.

The chain joins TRBV5-6 to TRBJ1-4, with 7 bases fitting TRBD1. This CDR3 comprises 16 residues. Unmatched junction bases numbered 6, after V lost 2 bases and J lost 2 bases. Germline-derived CDR1 and CDR2 are SGHDT and YYEEEE. CDR3 sequence: CASSFQDRKTNEKLFF. CDR3 nucleotide sequence: TGTGCCAGCAGCTTCCAGGACAGGAAGACTAATGAAAAACTGTTTTTT. The variable domain in full, with the rest retrieved from reference TRBV5-6 and TRBJ1-4, is DAGVTQSPTHLIKTRGQQVTLRCSPKSGHDTVSWYQQALGQGPQFIFQYYEEEERQRGNFPDRFSGHQFPNYSSELNVNALLLGDSALYLCASSFQDRKTNEKLFFGSGTQLSVL.

The rearrangement uses TRBV6-1 and TRBJ2-7, with D possibly matching TRBD1 (5 bases). The CDR3 covers 16 residues. The V and J ends lost 2 bases and 5 bases respectively, with 19 bases between them. The germline CDR1 and CDR2 sequences are MNHNS and SASEGT. The DNA of the CDR3 is TGTGCCAGCAGTGAATTCAGGGCAGGGCGAGTGAACGAGCAGTACTTC. Encoded protein: CASSEFRAGRVNEQYF.

The chain's CDR3 is CASSQEADRWLDEQYF. The CDR3 DNA is TGCGCCAGCAGCCAAGAAGCTGACAGATGGCTCGACGAGCAGTACTTC. This chain uses TRBV4-3 with TRBJ2-7; D is perhaps TRBD1 (5 bases). CDR1 and CDR2 from the germline V gene are LGHNA and YSLEER. Trimming removed 0 bases from V and 5 bases from J, with 17 bases in between. The CDR3 runs 16 residues.

The J gene is TRBJ2-2, the V gene TRBV4-3, with a possible D match to TRBD1 (5 bases). Between the trimmed V and J ends, which lost 0 bases and 3 bases, there was a span of 11 bases. The CDR3 is 16 amino acids. Per germline, CDR1 LGHNA and CDR2 YSLEER. The CDR3 DNA reads TGCGCCAGCAGCCAAGACCAAGACAGTGACACCGGGGAGCTGTTTTTT. Translation: CASSQDQDSDTGELFF.

The chain employs TRBV6-4 and TRBJ2-3; a weak D match, TRBD2 (5 bases). Trimming took 0 bases from V and 2 from J, leaving 6 bases between them. Germline CDR1 and CDR2: MRHNA and SNTAGT. The CDR3 runs to 14 residues. In nucleotides, the CDR3 is TGTGCCAGCAGTGACTCCGGGGACACAGATACGCAGTATTTT. Protein product: CASSDSGDTDTQYF.

The genes are TRBV29-1 and TRBJ2-1; 14 bases are a match to TRBD2. Trimming removed 4 bases from V and 2 bases from J; junction bases left unmatched: 7. This CDR3 is built from 17 residues. Germline CDR1 SQVTM, CDR2 ANQGSEA. The CDR3 DNA reads as TGCAGCGTTGTGGGACGACTAGCGGGGGGGACCTACAATGAGCAGTTCTTC. Amino acids: CSVVGRLAGGTYNEQFF.

V gene TRBV9 combines with J gene TRBJ1-5, with a weak D call TRBD1 (6 bases). Trimming took 0 bases from V and 5 from J, leaving 9 bases between them. This CDR3 comprises 14 residues. Germline CDR1 is SGDLS and CDR2 is YYNGEE. The CDR3 DNA reads as TGTGCCAGCAGCGTAGGGGACACCTATCAGCCCCAGCATTTT. Translated: CASSVGDTYQPQHF. Full variable domain (outside the CDR3, taken from reference TRBV9 and TRBJ1-5): DSGVTQTPKHLITATGQRVTLRCSPRSGDLSVYWYQQSLDQGLQFLIQYYNGEERAKGNILERFSAQQFPDLHSELNLSSLELGDSALYFCASSVGDTYQPQHFGDGTRLSIL.

This chain connects TRBV4-1 to TRBJ2-3, with TRBD2 matching over 10 bases. J lost 2 bases, V lost 0 bases, and 8 bases had no gene match. The CDR3 has 18 amino acids. Looked up from germline, CDR1 is MGHRA and CDR2 is YSYEKL. This CDR3 is CASSQDHPSGGYTDTQYF. The CDR3 region has the DNA TGCGCCAGCAGCCAAGATCACCCTAGCGGGGGCTACACAGATACGCAGTATTTT.

A note on this clone: One end of the junction is discordant with germline, which a read error may explain. This chain uses TRBV14 with TRBJ2-3, with 10 bases aligning to TRBD2. CDR3 size: 12 residues. Looked up from germline, CDR1 is SGHDN and CDR2 is FVKESK. Written as DNA, the CDR3 is TGTGCCAGCAGCCATCCGGGACTAGCGAGAGATTTT. Translated, it gives CASSHPGLARDF.

J is TRBJ2-7 and V is TRBV7-9, with 10 bases that match TRBD2. This CDR3 is built from 14 residues. The V gene end was trimmed by 5 bases and the J gene end by 7 bases; junction bases not matched to a gene: 8. CDR1 and CDR2 (germline): SEHNR, FQNEAQ (reference sequence). DNA for the CDR3: TGTGCCAGCAGCCTCGGGACTAGCGCTGGGGAGCAGTACTTC. Protein sequence: CASSLGTSAGEQYF. The entire variable domain, with the rest obtained from reference TRBV7-9 and TRBJ2-7, is as follows: DTGVSQNPRHKITKRGQNVTFRCDPISEHNRLYWYRQTLGQGPEFLTYFQNEAQLEKSRLLSDRFSAERPKGSFSTLEIQRTEQGDSAMYLCASSLGTSAGEQYFGPGTRLTVT.

This sequence joins TRBV30 and TRBJ1-5, with 7 bases fitting TRBD1. The J segment lost 3 bases and the V segment lost 6 bases, leaving 5 bases of the junction unmatched. There are 13 residues in the CDR3. Germline lookup yields CDR1 GTSNPN and CDR2 SVGIG (reference sequence). This chain's CDR3 is CACRDSYNQPQHF. In nucleotides, the CDR3 is TGTGCCTGTCGGGACAGCTACAATCAGCCCCAGCATTTT.

The rearrangement links TRBV28 to TRBJ1-1, with D unclear. Trimming pared 3 bases from V and 4 bases from J, leaving 12 bases between. Germline V lookup: CDR1 MDHEN, CDR2 SYDVKM. The CDR3 covers 14 residues. CDR3 loop: CASSLEGGGTEAFF. In DNA, the CDR3 is TGTGCCAGCAGTTTGGAGGGCGGTGGCACTGAAGCTTTCTTT. Based on the CDR3 plus reference TRBV28 and TRBJ1-1, the full variable domain is DVKVTQSSRYLVKRTGEKVFLECVQDMDHENMFWYRQDPGLGLRLIYFSYDVKMKEKGDIPEGYSVSREKKERFSLILESASTNQTSMYLCASSLEGGGTEAFFGQGTRLTVV.

V is TRBV25-1 and J is TRBJ2-5, with unresolved D. The CDR3 is made up of 13 amino acids. The V end was cut by 5 bases, the J end by 0 bases, with 7 bases between. CDR1 MGHDK and CDR2 SYGVNS come from the germline V gene. CDR3 sequence reads: CASSYYDQETQYF. The CDR3 region has the DNA TGTGCCAGCAGTTACTACGACCAAGAGACCCAGTACTTC.

V gene TRBV6-6 combines with J gene TRBJ1-4, with 9 bases lining up with TRBD1. This CDR3 contains 14 residues. Germline CDR1 MNHNY, CDR2 SVGAGI (reference sequence). V was pared by 6 bases and J by 8 bases, with 7 bases of the junction left unmatched. CDR3 protein: CASRKRTGVEKLFF. The CDR3 DNA reads TGTGCCAGCAGAAAGCGGACAGGGGTGGAAAAACTGTTTTTT.

This chain uses TRBV28 with TRBJ1-5, with 9 bases aligning to TRBD1. V was pared by 3 bases and J by 6 bases, with 12 bases of the junction left unmatched. The CDR3 extends over 17 amino acids. Per germline, CDR1 MDHEN and CDR2 SYDVKM. This chain's CDR3 is CASSFQLQGASVQPQHF. Written as DNA, the CDR3 is TGTGCCAGCAGTTTCCAATTACAGGGGGCTTCTGTTCAGCCCCAGCATTTT.

This clone was seen a handful of times. This chain connects TRBV6-1 to TRBJ1-5, with TRBD1 matching over 10 bases. The CDR3 extends over 17 amino acids. CDR1 MNHNS and CDR2 SASEGT come from the germline V gene. Germline trimming cut 3 bases from V and 3 bases from J; bases unmatched to any gene: 8. The CDR3 coding sequence is TGTGCCAGCAGTGATCGAACCGGGACAGGGGCCAATCAGCCCCAGCATTTT. Residues: CASSDRTGTGANQPQHF.

CDR3 loop: CASSQDYPGHFQETQYF. The CDR3 nucleotides read TGCGCCAGCAGCCAAGATTACCCCGGACACTTCCAAGAGACCCAGTACTTC. This rearrangement joins TRBV4-3 to TRBJ2-5; D is possibly TRBD1 (5 bases). V lost 0 bases to trimming and J lost 1 base, with 15 bases between them. CDR3 length equals 17 residues. Germline assignment: CDR1 LGHNA and CDR2 YSLEER.

The chain recombines TRBV5-1 with TRBJ1-2, with TRBD1 matching over 8 bases. CDR3 length: 14 residues. V shed 3 bases, J shed 7 bases, and the junction held 8 bases outside the gene matches. Germline CDR1 SGHRS, CDR2 YFSETQ. CDR3 residues: CASSSGQGRGGYTF. The CDR3 nucleotides are TGCGCCAGCAGCTCAGGACAGGGAAGGGGTGGCTACACCTTC. The entire variable domain, with the rest obtained from reference TRBV5-1 and TRBJ1-2, is as follows: KAGVTQTPRYLIKTRGQQVTLSCSPISGHRSVSWYQQTPGQGLQFLFEYFSETQRNKGNFPGRFSGRQFSNSRSEMNVSTLELGDSALYLCASSSGQGRGGYTFGSGTRLTVV.